These 30 T cell receptor beta chains originate from one sample sequenced in a study of cytomegalovirus exposure and HLA in healthy donors. TCRdb's table, derived via immunoSEQ multiplex PCR, lists solely in-frame clones and lacks some. This sample carries about 200,000 clones, around 83% of them seen once, and the ten largest clones take about an eighth. The sequenced material came from PBMCs. Receptors were obtained from a woman in her twenties or thirties in good health and CMV-seropositive.

This chain links TRBV6-1 with TRBJ1-5; D call uncertain. Germline CDR1 is MNHNS and CDR2 is SASEGT. Between the trimmed V and J ends, which lost 8 bases and 4 bases, there was a span of 9 bases. CDR3 length: 12 amino acids. CDR3 nucleotide sequence: TGTGCCAGCCGCCCGAGAAATCAGCCCCAGCATTTT. Protein: CASRPRNQPQHF.

The chain recombines TRBV11-2 with TRBJ2-5; no firm D call. The germline CDR1 and CDR2 sequences are SGHAT and FQNNGV. The CDR3 covers 14 residues. Trimming pared 1 base from V and 5 bases from J, leaving 11 bases between. The CDR3 sequence: CASSLVFVGETQYF. The CDR3 DNA reads as TGTGCCAGCAGCTTAGTATTTGTCGGGGAGACCCAGTACTTC.

The chain uses TRBV7-2 and TRBJ2-7; D possibly corresponds to TRBD1 (6 bases). V was cut by 1 base and J by 5 bases, with 12 bases left in between. The CDR3 runs 14 residues. Per germline, CDR1 SGHTA and CDR2 FQGNSA. CDR3 sequence reads: CASSLDRVSHEQYF. The CDR3 DNA reads as TGTGCCAGCAGCTTAGACAGGGTGTCCCACGAGCAGTACTTC.

The chain uses TRBV29-1 and TRBJ2-1; 12 bases match TRBD1. The CDR3 covers 15 residues. Germline trimming cut 2 bases from V and 4 bases from J; bases unmatched to any gene: 3. In germline, CDR1 is SQVTM, CDR2 ANQGSEA. The CDR3 here is CSVELGQGAYNEQFF. The DNA for the CDR3 is TGCAGCGTTGAATTGGGACAGGGGGCTTACAATGAGCAGTTCTTC.

The rearrangement joins TRBV5-1 to TRBJ2-1; D might be TRBD2 (6 bases). CDR1 is SGHRS, CDR2 YFSETQ, per germline. Trimming took 5 bases from V and 7 from J, leaving 16 bases between them. The CDR3 totals 14 residues. CDR3 sequence (DNA): TGCGCCAGCAGGCCGACCGGGACTCCAAATGAGCAGTTCTTC. Its protein is CASRPTGTPNEQFF. Looking up the rest from reference TRBV5-1 and TRBJ2-1 gives the full variable domain: KAGVTQTPRYLIKTRGQQVTLSCSPISGHRSVSWYQQTPGQGLQFLFEYFSETQRNKGNFPGRFSGRQFSNSRSEMNVSTLELGDSALYLCASRPTGTPNEQFFGPGTRLTVL.

This clone was recorded a few times. This chain uses TRBV10-3 with TRBJ1-1, with no clear D. CDR1 ENHRY and CDR2 SYGVKD come from the germline V gene. The germline V and J ends were trimmed by 6 bases and 4 bases, with 9 bases remaining between them. The CDR3 is 12 amino acids. CDR3 sequence (DNA): TGTGCCATCAGAGGAGATGGCACTGAAGCTTTCTTT. This sequence encodes CAIRGDGTEAFF.

The chain links TRBV5-1 to TRBJ2-2; 7 nucleotides align to TRBD1. Germline lookup yields CDR1 SGHRS and CDR2 YFSETQ. The CDR3 runs to 16 residues. Losses at the gene ends were 3 bases for V and 1 base for J; bases not matched to a gene: 6. In DNA form, the CDR3 reads TGCGCCAGCAGCTCGTGGACAGGAATGAACACCGGGGAGCTGTTTTTT. Protein: CASSSWTGMNTGELFF.

The chain couples TRBV28 to TRBJ1-5; tentative D call: TRBD1 (5 bases). V was cut by 8 bases and J by 6 bases, with 11 bases left in between. Germline V lookup: CDR1 MDHEN, CDR2 SYDVKM. The CDR3 length is 12 residues. The CDR3 bases are TGTGCCAGCGGGAGGGGTGGTCAGCCCCAGCATTTT. Its protein product is CASGRGGQPQHF.

This sequence joins TRBV18 and TRBJ1-2; no definite D call. CDR1 is KGHSH, CDR2 LQKENI, per germline. The CDR3 extends over 14 amino acids. V was clipped by 2 bases and J by 4 bases, with 11 bases between them. DNA of the CDR3: TGTGCCAGCTCACCAATCGGAGATTCCTATGGCTACACCTTC. This encodes CASSPIGDSYGYTF.

V usage is TRBV29-1 and J usage is TRBJ1-1; a weak D match, TRBD1 (5 bases). Germline V gene data show CDR1 as SQVTM and CDR2 as ANQGSEA. V gave up 1 base and J gave up 5 bases, with 11 bases separating them. The CDR3 covers 13 residues. The CDR3 nucleotides read TGCAGCGTTGAAGGGGGGACTCGGACTGAAGCTTTCTTT. The encoded protein is CSVEGGTRTEAFF.

The J gene is TRBJ2-1, the V gene TRBV7-9; 7 nucleotides match TRBD2. Trimming at V came to 2 bases and at J to 4 bases, leaving 8 bases not matched to a gene. The CDR3 is 16 amino acids. Germline V gene lookup returns CDR1 SEHNR and CDR2 FQNEAQ (reference sequence). The CDR3 reads CASSLSGRDYYNEQFF. CDR3 DNA: TGTGCCAGCAGCTTATCTGGGCGGGACTATTACAATGAGCAGTTCTTC.

The table lists this clone with a few counts. This chain links TRBV19 with TRBJ2-2, with 9 bases matching TRBD2. V was pared by 6 bases and J by 8 bases, with 4 bases of the junction left unmatched. This CDR3 comprises 13 residues. The germline gives CDR1 LNHDA, CDR2 SQIVND (reference sequence). The CDR3 reads CASSLLAGGELFF. CDR3 nucleotides: TGTGCCAGTAGCCTCCTAGCGGGAGGGGAGCTGTTTTTT.

This clone was seen more than once but under ten times. The V call is TRBV19, the J call TRBJ2-7, with 12 bases identical to TRBD2. The junction had 7 bases not matched to a gene; V was cut back by 5 bases and J by 2 bases. The CDR3 has 16 amino acids. CDR1 LNHDA and CDR2 SQIVND come from the germline V gene (reference sequence). CDR3 amino acids: CASSATSGGPTYEQYF. The CDR3 region has the DNA TGTGCCAGTAGTGCGACTAGCGGGGGTCCTACCTACGAGCAGTACTTC.

The rearrangement uses TRBV5-6 and TRBJ2-5, with 7 bases that match TRBD1. The CDR3 is 14 residues long. The trim removed 5 bases at V and 2 bases at J, leaving 6 bases unmatched. The germline V gene has CDR1 SGHDT and CDR2 YYEEEE. The CDR3 nucleotides are TGTGCCAGCAGAAATCGGGGACAGCAAGAGACCCAGTACTTC. Translation: CASRNRGQQETQYF.

The CDR3 region has the DNA TGTGCCAGCAGCGTAGGGCACCGCGGACAGGGGTCCAACGAGCAGTACTTC. Translating gives CASSVGHRGQGSNEQYF. The chain recombines TRBV9 with TRBJ2-7; 9 bases match TRBD1. Germline V gene lookup returns CDR1 SGDLS and CDR2 YYNGEE. V lost 0 bases to trimming and J lost 5 bases; unmatched junction nucleotides: 12. The CDR3 is 17 residues long. Full variable domain (missing parts from reference TRBV9 and TRBJ2-7): DSGVTQTPKHLITATGQRVTLRCSPRSGDLSVYWYQQSLDQGLQFLIQYYNGEERAKGNILERFSAQQFPDLHSELNLSSLELGDSALYFCASSVGHRGQGSNEQYFGPGTRLTVT.

This chain joins TRBV5-6 and TRBJ2-5; the D is unclear. This CDR3 region has 14 residues. V gave up 2 bases and J gave up 0 bases, with 8 bases separating them. Germline values: CDR1 SGHDT, CDR2 YYEEEE. DNA for the CDR3: TGTGCCAGCAGCTTAGGCACTAACCAAGAGACCCAGTACTTC. Translating gives CASSLGTNQETQYF.

This clone was counted between two and nine times. V and J are TRBV30 and TRBJ2-1, with D possibly being TRBD2 (6 bases). Trimming pared 4 bases from V and 0 bases from J, leaving 13 bases between. Looked up from germline, CDR1 is GTSNPN and CDR2 is SVGIG (reference sequence). This CDR3 is built from 15 residues. CDR3 protein: CAWTRGGSSYNEQFF. The DNA of the CDR3 is TGTGCCTGGACCCGTGGGGGGAGCTCCTACAATGAGCAGTTCTTC.

In its sample, this clone was seen a few times. V is TRBV18 and J is TRBJ1-4; 7 bases are shared with TRBD1. Losses at the gene ends were 4 bases for V and 8 bases for J; bases not matched to a gene: 13. CDR1 and CDR2 from the germline V gene are KGHSH and LQKENI. The CDR3 runs to 16 residues. CDR3 sequence (DNA): TGTGCCAGCTCACTCACCGCGACAGGGTCTGGGGAAAAACTGTTTTTT. Translated, it gives CASSLTATGSGEKLFF. The complete variable domain, with remaining parts taken from reference TRBV18 and TRBJ1-4, reads NAGVMQNPRHLVRRRGQEARLRCSPMKGHSHVYWYRQLPEEGLKFMVYLQKENIIDESGMPKERFSAEFPKEGPSILRIQQVVRGDSAAYFCASSLTATGSGEKLFFGSGTQLSVL.

The chain uses TRBV29-1 and TRBJ2-2, with a possible D match to TRBD2 (5 bases). CDR3 length: 14 residues. Germline loops: CDR1 SQVTM, CDR2 ANQGSEA. Trimming left V 7 bases short and J 2 bases short, with 14 bases between. CDR3 nucleotide sequence: TGCAGCGCCAGCCGGGATACCAACACCGGGGAGCTGTTTTTT. Its translation: CSASRDTNTGELFF.

This chain uses TRBV25-1 with TRBJ1-5; 7 bases are a match to TRBD1. Trimming at V came to 1 base and at J to 3 bases, leaving 6 bases not matched to a gene. CDR3 length: 16 residues. CDR1 is MGHDK, CDR2 SYGVNS, per germline. This CDR3 is CASSESTGIHNQPQHF. The DNA of the CDR3 is TGTGCCAGCAGTGAATCGACAGGGATACACAATCAGCCCCAGCATTTT.

The genes are TRBV5-1 and TRBJ2-3; TRBD1 matches at 7 bases. Germline CDR1 is SGHRS and CDR2 is YFSETQ. The J segment lost 3 bases and the V segment lost 7 bases, leaving 5 bases of the junction unmatched. The length of the CDR3 is 13 residues. The CDR3 region is CASSTGVTDTQYF. Written as DNA, the CDR3 is TGCGCCAGCTCCACAGGGGTAACAGATACGCAGTATTTT.

J is TRBJ1-2 and V is TRBV5-1; 8 bases are shared with TRBD1. Trimming took 4 bases from V and 8 from J; bases not matched to a gene: 10. Germline-derived CDR1 and CDR2 are SGHRS and YFSETQ. This CDR3 contains 14 residues. The CDR3 DNA follows: TGCGCCAGCAGCCTCGCGACAGGGGTAGGCGGCTACACCTTC. It yields the protein CASSLATGVGGYTF.

For this clone: One end of the junction does not line up with germline, which may come from a read error. The chain is built from TRBV28 and TRBJ1-1; 7 bases agree with TRBD1. CDR3 length: 16 amino acids. The V gene's germline CDR1 is MDHEN and CDR2 SYDVKM. CDR3 region: CASTEQGFGLKTEAFF. Here the CDR3 DNA reads TGTGCCAGCACCGAACAGGGGTTCGGGTTGAAGACTGAAGCTTTCTTT.

A note on this clone: The junction and the germline gene differ at one end; a read error may be behind it. This chain uses TRBV4-1 with TRBJ2-1; weak D call: TRBD2 (5 bases). CDR1 and CDR2 from the germline V gene are MGHRA and YSYEKL. This CDR3 spans 16 amino acids. The CDR3 sequence is CASSQERRNSYNEHFF. The CDR3 nucleotides read TGCGCCAGCAGCCAAGAAAGGAGGAACTCCTACAATGAGCATTTCTTC.

The CDR3 sequence: CASSPSGSTDTQYF. Here the CDR3 DNA reads TGTGCCAGCAGTCCCAGCGGGAGCACAGATACGCAGTATTTT. This rearrangement joins TRBV7-6 to TRBJ2-3, with a weak D call TRBD2 (6 bases). This CDR3 contains 14 residues. CDR1 is SGHVS and CDR2 is FNYEAQ in the germline V gene. The V and J ends lost 6 bases and 0 bases respectively, with 10 bases between them.

This clone was seen once. This chain uses TRBV7-9 with TRBJ2-7; a weak D match, TRBD1 (5 bases). CDR1 and CDR2 from the germline V gene are SEHNR and FQNEAQ (reference sequence). Trimming pared 5 bases from V and 3 bases from J, leaving 14 bases between. This CDR3 comprises 14 residues. As DNA, the CDR3 is TGTGCCAGCAGCCCCACCACAGGACACTACGAGCAGTACTTC. Translation: CASSPTTGHYEQYF.

The chain combines TRBV27 with TRBJ2-7, with 11 bases fitting TRBD2. The V segment lost 4 bases and the J segment 4 bases; nucleotides outside the gene matches: 9. The CDR3 spans 16 residues. The germline V gene has CDR1 MNHEY and CDR2 SMNVEV (reference sequence). The CDR3 reads CASSSETTSGIYEQYF. CDR3 sequence (DNA): TGTGCCAGCAGTTCAGAAACGACTAGCGGGATATACGAGCAGTACTTC.

The J gene is TRBJ2-7, the V gene TRBV29-1, with 9 bases identical to TRBD2. J lost 1 base, V lost 6 bases, and 4 bases had no gene match. There are 13 residues in the CDR3. Looked up from germline, CDR1 is SQVTM and CDR2 is ANQGSEA. The CDR3 DNA reads TGCAGCGTCCATACTAGCGGGTCCTACGAGCAGTACTTC. It translates to CSVHTSGSYEQYF.

The J gene is TRBJ2-1, the V gene TRBV7-9; TRBD2 matches at 7 bases. V lost 4 bases to trimming and J lost 1 base; unmatched junction nucleotides: 4. The CDR3 sequence is 15 residues long. Germline lookup yields CDR1 SEHNR and CDR2 FQNEAQ (reference sequence). The DNA of the CDR3 is TGTGCCAGCAGCTCCCAGCGGGAATCCTACAATGAGCAGTTCTTC. This sequence encodes CASSSQRESYNEQFF.

V gene TRBV4-1 combines with J gene TRBJ2-2; tentative D call: TRBD1 (6 bases). The germline V gene has CDR1 MGHRA and CDR2 YSYEKL. This CDR3 has 13 residues. The V end lost 8 bases, the J end lost 1 base, and 8 bases lay between the germline ends. The CDR3 here is CASSDRNTGELFF. The CDR3 DNA is TGCGCCAGCTCGGACAGGAACACCGGGGAGCTGTTTTTT.